The source of this TCR beta chain is a study of regulatory T cells in long-lasting Graves disease. Study-level findings and limits: Gene preferences differed: TRBV28, TRBJ1-2, TRBJ2-5 in persistent cases.

This sample's time point: newly diagnosed GD, antithyroid drugs for less than 3 months. Researchers made the TCR library from RNA that was extracted from PBMCs. Patients hailed from an endocrinology department in Xi'an, China. The CDR3 contains 21 residues. Germline loops: CDR1 SGHAT, CDR2 FQDESV (reference sequence). J was trimmed by 3 bases and V by 3 bases; bases with no gene match: 25. Arm-PCR of CDR3 regions with iRepertoire HTBI primers generated TCR beta libraries. TCRdb redid the calling of the multiplex PCR reads with MiXCR, one entry per CDR3 protein. The repertoire holds around 250,000 distinct CDR3 sequences, with around 20% as singletons. Ten or more counts support this clonotype. Its antigen remains unknown.

The source is a female donor with Graves disease. The gene calls are TRBV11-1 and TRBJ2-7, with 8 bases identical to TRBD2. Sequenced material: peripheral blood mononuclear cells (PBMCs), taken at new diagnosis, from a patient treated with antithyroid drugs. CDR3 coding DNA: TGTGCCAGCAGCTTTCCCACCCAGCCCGCCTCCCCCCGGGAGGGGGTCTACGAGCAGTACTTC. Translating it yields CASSFPTQPASPREGVYEQYF.